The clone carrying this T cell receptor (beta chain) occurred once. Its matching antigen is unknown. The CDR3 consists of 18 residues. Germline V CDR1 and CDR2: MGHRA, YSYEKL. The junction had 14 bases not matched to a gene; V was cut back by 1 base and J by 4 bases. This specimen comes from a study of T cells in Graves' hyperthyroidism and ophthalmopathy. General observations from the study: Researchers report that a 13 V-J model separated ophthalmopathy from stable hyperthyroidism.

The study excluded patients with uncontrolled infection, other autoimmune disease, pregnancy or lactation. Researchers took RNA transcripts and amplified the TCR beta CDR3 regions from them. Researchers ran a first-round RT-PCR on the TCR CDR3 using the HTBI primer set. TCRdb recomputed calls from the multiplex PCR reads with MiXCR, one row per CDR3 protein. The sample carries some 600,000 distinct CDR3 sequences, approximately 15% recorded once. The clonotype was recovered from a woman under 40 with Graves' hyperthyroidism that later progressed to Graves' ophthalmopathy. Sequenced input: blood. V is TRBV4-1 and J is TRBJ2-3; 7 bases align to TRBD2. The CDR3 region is CASSQGPWGGTSADTQYF. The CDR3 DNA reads TGCGCCAGCAGCCAAGGCCCCTGGGGCGGCACTAGCGCAGATACGCAGTATTTT.